One sample yielded the 27 T cell receptor beta chains listed below, sequenced in a study of CD8+ T cells in alopecia areata. Treatment of the sample: oral pan-JAK inhibitor, 5-10 mg twice daily. In each case, RNA was isolated and then reverse transcribed into cDNA as the sequencing template. Measured with immunoSEQ multiplex PCR; TCRdb has only the in-frame clones, and not every one. The table includes around 180,000 clones, 60% detected once. The material was CD4+ T cells sorted from blood, obtained at week 24, from a patient treated with tofacitinib. Source of these receptors: a human donor with alopecia areata.

The gene calls are TRBV29-1 and TRBJ1-4; D gene uncertain. This CDR3 spans 12 amino acids. Per germline, CDR1 SQVTM and CDR2 ANQGSEA. V gave up 4 bases and J gave up 6 bases, with 9 bases separating them. The CDR3 protein is CSVVEGYEKLFF. The DNA of the CDR3 is TGCAGCGTTGTGGAGGGCTATGAAAAACTGTTTTTT.

There are a few counts of this clone. At one of its ends the junction is not consistent with the germline gene, which may arise from a read error. The chain joins TRBV19 to TRBJ1-1; D is perhaps TRBD1 (6 bases). Germline V lookup: CDR1 LNHDA, CDR2 SQIVND (reference sequence). The CDR3 has 15 amino acids. As DNA, the CDR3 is TGTGCAAGTACGGGACACATCGGGAGTAACACTGAAGCTTTCTTT. It codes for CASTGHIGSNTEAFF. The full variable domain, with the rest looked up from reference TRBV19 and TRBJ1-1, is DGGITQSPKYLFRKEGQNVTLSCEQNLNHDAMYWYRQDPGQGLRLIYYSQIVNDFQKGDIAEGYSVSREKKESFPLTVTSAQKNPTAFYLCASTGHIGSNTEAFFGQGTRLTVV.

This clone was detected once. The rearrangement joins TRBV7-6 to TRBJ2-5, with no clear D. The CDR3 is made up of 17 amino acids. Trimming removed 1 base at V and 0 bases at J, with 15 bases between. Per germline, CDR1 SGHVS and CDR2 FNYEAQ. Here the CDR3 reads CASSLVTLGMYQETQYF. DNA for the CDR3: TGTGCCAGCAGCTTAGTGACTTTAGGGATGTACCAAGAGACCCAGTACTTC.

This clone turned up a few times. The rearrangement uses TRBV29-1 and TRBJ2-7; 8 nucleotides agree with TRBD1. The CDR3 spans 15 residues. V gave up 6 bases and J gave up 0 bases; unmatched junction bases: 10. Looked up from germline, CDR1 is SQVTM and CDR2 is ANQGSEA. The CDR3 sequence is CSVARGTGSSYEQYF. In nucleotides, the CDR3 is TGCAGCGTAGCCCGGGGGACAGGAAGCTCCTACGAGCAGTACTTC.

The chain has TRBV7-6 and TRBJ2-5, with D possibly being TRBD2 (6 bases). Trimming pared 1 base from V and 5 bases from J, leaving 11 bases between. Germline V gene lookup returns CDR1 SGHVS and CDR2 FNYEAQ. This CDR3 comprises 14 residues. The CDR3 spells CASSLVPGVETQYF. The CDR3 DNA follows: TGTGCCAGCAGCTTAGTACCGGGGGTGGAGACCCAGTACTTC.

The gene calls are TRBV2 and TRBJ2-3; TRBD2 is a possible D gene (5 bases). Germline CDR1 SNHLY, CDR2 FYNNEI. This CDR3 has 12 amino acids. Trimming took off 6 bases at V and 4 bases at J, with 8 bases between the two ends. CDR3 DNA sequence: TGTGCCAGCAGATTCGGGGCAGATACGCAGTATTTT. This codes for CASRFGADTQYF.

This clone occurred once. The chain couples TRBV4-1 to TRBJ1-1; a weak D match, TRBD1 (5 bases). The CDR3 consists of 17 residues. Germline V CDR1 and CDR2: MGHRA, YSYEKL. V gave up 1 base and J gave up 0 bases, with 15 bases separating them. The CDR3: CASSQGQLGIMNTEAFF. The CDR3, as DNA: TGCGCCAGCAGCCAAGGACAGTTAGGTATCATGAACACTGAAGCTTTCTTT.

Comment on this clone: This same CDR3 is encoded by further DNA sequences in the sample. The CDR3 here is CAWSVGLNQPQHF. In DNA, the CDR3 is TGTGCCTGGAGTGTTGGTCTGAATCAGCCCCAGCATTTT. The J gene is TRBJ1-5, the V gene TRBV30; no clear D. Trimming pared 0 bases from V and 4 bases from J, leaving 7 bases between. The CDR3 consists of 13 residues. Germline CDR1 is GTSNPN and CDR2 is SVGIG (reference sequence).

This clone showed up just once. The genes are TRBV30 and TRBJ1-4; D is unclear. The CDR3 consists of 15 residues. Germline V gene lookup returns CDR1 GTSNPN and CDR2 SVGIG (reference sequence). Trimming removed 0 bases at V and 5 bases at J, with 13 bases between. This CDR3 reads CAWSVQGGLNEKLFF. DNA of the CDR3: TGTGCCTGGAGTGTACAAGGCGGTTTAAATGAAAAACTGTTTTTT.

The rearrangement uses TRBV19 and TRBJ2-1, with 7 bases matching TRBD1. CDR1 is LNHDA and CDR2 is SQIVND in the germline V gene (reference sequence). The CDR3 loop spans 13 amino acids. Germline trimming cut 5 bases from V and 7 bases from J; bases unmatched to any gene: 5. The CDR3 region is CASSPQGMNEQFF. The CDR3 bases are TGTGCCAGTAGTCCACAGGGGATGAATGAGCAGTTCTTC. The full variable domain, in which reference TRBV19 and TRBJ2-1 provide the parts outside the CDR3, is DGGITQSPKYLFRKEGQNVTLSCEQNLNHDAMYWYRQDPGQGLRLIYYSQIVNDFQKGDIAEGYSVSREKKESFPLTVTSAQKNPTAFYLCASSPQGMNEQFFGPGTRLTVL.

V gene TRBV29-1 combines with J gene TRBJ2-6; weak D call: TRBD2 (5 bases). Germline loops: CDR1 SQVTM, CDR2 ANQGSEA. V shed 4 bases and J shed 1 base, with 14 bases lying between them. The CDR3 runs 16 residues. CDR3 nucleotides: TGCAGCGTTGTCTGGGAGAACCTTTCTGGGGCCAACGTCCTGACTTTC. It translates to CSVVWENLSGANVLTF.

This clone showed up just a few times. The V call is TRBV29-1, the J call TRBJ1-2; 8 positions agree with TRBD1. This CDR3 region has 15 residues. Germline V gene sequence: CDR1 SQVTM, CDR2 ANQGSEA. J lost 3 bases, V lost 4 bases, and 10 bases had no gene match. CDR3 sequence: CSVGKGTGNDYGYTF. The CDR3 DNA sequence: TGCAGCGTTGGCAAGGGGACAGGCAACGACTATGGCTACACCTTC. Looking up the rest from reference TRBV29-1 and TRBJ1-2 gives the full variable domain: SAVISQKPSRDICQRGTSLTIQCQVDSQVTMMFWYRQQPGQSLTLIATANQGSEATYESGFVIDKFPISRPNLTFSTLTVSNMSPEDSSIYLCSVGKGTGNDYGYTFGSGTRLTVV.

J is TRBJ2-1 and V is TRBV15, with D perhaps matching TRBD2 (6 bases). The CDR3 consists of 17 residues. Trimming shortened V by 0 bases and J by 10 bases, and 22 bases separated the two germline ends. Germline V gene sequence: CDR1 LNHNV, CDR2 YYDKDF (reference sequence). The CDR3 here is CATSRDISEGSRKEQFF. CDR3 nucleotides: TGTGCCACCAGCAGAGATATATCGGAGGGATCCCGTAAAGAGCAGTTCTTC. The whole variable domain, remainder taken from reference TRBV15 and TRBJ2-1, is DAMVIQNPRYQVTQFGKPVTLSCSQTLNHNVMYWYQQKSSQAPKLLFHYYDKDFNNEADTPDNFQSRRPNTSFCFLDIRSPGLGDTAMYLCATSRDISEGSRKEQFFGPGTRLTVL.

This clone was seen more than once but under ten times. The chain employs TRBV4-3 and TRBJ2-5; 10 bases map to TRBD1. Germline loops: CDR1 LGHNA, CDR2 YSLEER. The CDR3 is made up of 16 amino acids. The V and J ends lost 5 bases and 5 bases, in that order; junction bases with no gene match: 11. CDR3 region: CASSKPGTGVVETQYF. CDR3 bases: TGCGCCAGCAGCAAACCCGGGACAGGGGTTGTGGAGACCCAGTACTTC.

The J gene is TRBJ1-1, the V gene TRBV19; D is unclear. The CDR3 loop spans 13 amino acids. Germline V gene sequence: CDR1 LNHDA, CDR2 SQIVND (reference sequence). V was pared by 7 bases and J by 1 base, with 10 bases between. CDR3 protein: CASTSQPNTEAFF. Here the CDR3 DNA reads TGTGCCAGTACTTCCCAGCCGAACACTGAAGCTTTCTTT.

V is TRBV5-1 and J is TRBJ2-6, with TRBD1 identical over 7 bases. The V gene's germline CDR1 is SGHRS and CDR2 YFSETQ. The CDR3 has 15 residues. The J segment lost 0 bases and the V segment lost 4 bases, leaving 1 base of the junction unmatched. The CDR3 sequence: CASSDRASGANVLTF. For the CDR3, the DNA is TGCGCCAGCAGCGACAGGGCCTCTGGGGCCAACGTCCTGACTTTC. The full variable domain, with the rest looked up from reference TRBV5-1 and TRBJ2-6, is KAGVTQTPRYLIKTRGQQVTLSCSPISGHRSVSWYQQTPGQGLQFLFEYFSETQRNKGNFPGRFSGRQFSNSRSEMNVSTLELGDSALYLCASSDRASGANVLTFGAGSRLTVL.

This chain uses TRBV4-1 with TRBJ2-2, with D perhaps matching TRBD1 or TRBD2 (6 bases each). Germline CDR1 is MGHRA and CDR2 is YSYEKL. The V end lost 2 bases, the J end lost 5 bases, and 18 bases lay between the germline ends. The CDR3 length is 17 residues. The CDR3 nucleotides read TGCGCCAGCAGCCAACCTCATGAGGGGGGCCGAACCGGGGAGCTGTTTTTT. This translates into CASSQPHEGGRTGELFF.

A few counts support this clone. The CDR3 DNA sequence: TGCAGCGTTTGGTCTAGCCGCCATGGGACCCAGTACTTC. Protein: CSVWSSRHGTQYF. The V and J genes are TRBV29-1 and TRBJ2-5; tentative D call: TRBD2 (5 bases). Germline-derived CDR1 and CDR2 are SQVTM and ANQGSEA. This CDR3 region has 13 residues. Trimming took off 5 bases at V and 7 bases at J, with 17 bases between the two ends.

V usage is TRBV15 and J usage is TRBJ2-5; TRBD1 aligns across 7 bases. The germline V gene has CDR1 LNHNV and CDR2 YYDKDF (reference sequence). This CDR3 has 14 amino acids. J gave up 4 bases and V 5 bases, and 7 bases lay outside the gene matches. CDR3 region: CATSRRQGIETQYF. For the CDR3, the DNA is TGTGCCACCAGCCGCCGACAGGGCATAGAGACCCAGTACTTC.

The chain couples TRBV2 to TRBJ2-6; no clear D. Germline V CDR1 and CDR2: SNHLY, FYNNEI. V dropped 2 bases and J dropped 0 bases, with 8 bases sitting between them. The CDR3 has 16 residues. The CDR3 region has the DNA TGTGCCAGCAGTGAATCATGGACCTCTGGGGCCAACGTCCTGACTTTC. Translated, it gives CASSESWTSGANVLTF.

V is TRBV4-1 and J is TRBJ2-3; D ambiguous. This CDR3 region has 13 residues. Between the trimmed V and J ends, which lost 0 bases and 4 bases, there was a span of 5 bases. The germline V gene has CDR1 MGHRA and CDR2 YSYEKL. The CDR3, as DNA: TGCGCCAGCAGCCAAGAAAAACCAGATACGCAGTATTTT. It is translated as CASSQEKPDTQYF.

Written as DNA, the CDR3 is TGTGCCAGCTCACCACCGCAGCTTCCCGGGGAGCTGTTTTTT. It translates to CASSPPQLPGELFF. The chain has TRBV18 and TRBJ2-2; D uncertain. This CDR3 spans 14 amino acids. CDR1 and CDR2 (germline): KGHSH, LQKENI. V was cut by 0 bases and J by 6 bases, with 8 bases left in between.

The CDR3 nucleotides read TGTGCCAGTAGTACGGGACAGGCTAAAAATTCACCCCTCCACTTT. It is translated as CASSTGQAKNSPLHF. The genes are TRBV19 and TRBJ1-6; 8 bases match TRBD1. Germline V gene data show CDR1 as LNHDA and CDR2 as SQIVND (reference sequence). V shed 4 bases and J 7 bases; nucleotides not matched to a gene: 6. The CDR3 totals 15 residues.

V usage is TRBV25-1 and J usage is TRBJ2-2, with D possibly matching TRBD1 (5 bases). The CDR3 totals 14 residues. The V gene lost 6 bases and the J gene lost 7 bases, with 15 bases spanning the gap. Germline loops: CDR1 MGHDK, CDR2 SYGVNS. In nucleotides, the CDR3 is TGTGCCAGCAGGGGGTTTACAGGTCACGGGGAGCTGTTTTTT. This codes for CASRGFTGHGELFF.

The gene calls are TRBV15 and TRBJ2-1; D may be TRBD2 (5 bases). This CDR3 region has 15 residues. In germline, CDR1 is LNHNV, CDR2 YYDKDF (reference sequence). Trimming cost V 1 base and J 0 bases, with 7 bases left between them. The CDR3 nucleotides read TGTGCCACCAGCAGAGGAGGGAGCTCCTACAATGAGCAGTTCTTC. It encodes CATSRGGSSYNEQFF.

This chain joins TRBV4-3 and TRBJ1-5; TRBD1 aligns across 7 bases. Germline CDR1 reads LGHNA; CDR2 reads YSLEER. The CDR3 is 15 amino acids. V shed 3 bases, J shed 4 bases, and the junction held 6 bases outside the gene matches. The chain's CDR3 is CASSQDRRVNQPQHF. The CDR3 DNA reads TGCGCCAGCAGCCAGGACAGGCGCGTGAATCAGCCCCAGCATTTT.

The rearrangement joins TRBV13 to TRBJ1-1, with 8 bases identical to TRBD1. CDR3 length equals 13 residues. V trimming: 3 bases; J trimming: 4 bases; junction bases outside the gene matches: 1. Germline values: CDR1 PRHDT, CDR2 FYEKMQ (reference sequence). The DNA for the CDR3 is TGTGCCAGCAGCTTGCAGGGGGCCACTGAAGCTTTCTTT. This sequence encodes CASSLQGATEAFF.